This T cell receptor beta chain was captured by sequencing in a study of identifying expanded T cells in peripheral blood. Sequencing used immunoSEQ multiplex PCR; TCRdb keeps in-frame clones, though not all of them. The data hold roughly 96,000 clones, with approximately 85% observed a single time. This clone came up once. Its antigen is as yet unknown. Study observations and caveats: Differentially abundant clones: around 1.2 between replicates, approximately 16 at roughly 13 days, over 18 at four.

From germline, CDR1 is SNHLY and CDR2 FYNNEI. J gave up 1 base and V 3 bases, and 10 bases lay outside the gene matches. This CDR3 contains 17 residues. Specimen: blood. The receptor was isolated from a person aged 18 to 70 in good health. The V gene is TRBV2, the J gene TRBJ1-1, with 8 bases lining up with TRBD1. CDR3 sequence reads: CASSEKEGQGPNTEAFF. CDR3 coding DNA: TGTGCCAGCAGTGAGAAAGAAGGACAGGGCCCGAACACTGAAGCTTTCTTT.